These 16 T cell receptor beta chains were sequenced from one sample in a study of regulatory and conventional T cells in RAG deficiency (dated by TCRdb to the late 2010s). Preparation of the library involved the immunoSEQ multiplex PCR assay. TCRdb carries this immuneACCESS record with in-frame sequences only. Its versions omit some clonotypes, under half of them owing to an unresolved V gene in the studies checked, with the rest unexplained. This sample is represented by approximately 46,000 clones; about 87% of them were singletons. The top ten clonotypes cover about 0.53% of the sample. Conventional CD4+ T cells were purified from blood as CD25-low CD127-high cells before genomic DNA extraction. Separately, the same data were catalogued under a study of regulatory T cells. The second publication reports: In the multiplex PCR, 52 forward TRBV primers and 13 reverse TRBJ primers were used, and assay-based and computational corrections were applied for amplification bias.

The sequenced sample was CD4+ effector T cells sorted from blood. All receptors derive from a human donor in good health.

The sample holds one count of this clone. The chain is built from TRBV2 and TRBJ2-5; 7 nucleotides match TRBD2. V dropped 4 bases and J dropped 1; count of bases not matched to a gene: 12. The length of the CDR3 is 17 residues. The V gene's germline CDR1 is SNHLY and CDR2 FYNNEI. Here the CDR3 DNA reads TGTGCCAGCAGTGGAACCGGACTAGGGTTACTCCAAGAGACCCAGTACTTC. Residues: CASSGTGLGLLQETQYF.

The chain couples TRBV5-6 to TRBJ2-1; 7 bases are shared with TRBD2. V lost 1 base, J lost 11 bases, and 9 bases stayed unmatched. The CDR3 extends over 14 amino acids. CDR1 SGHDT and CDR2 YYEEEE come from the germline V gene. As DNA, the CDR3 is TGTGCCAGCAGCTTGCCCCCCTCGGGGGGACAGCAGTTCTTC. Amino acids: CASSLPPSGGQQFF.

The gene calls are TRBV18 and TRBJ1-6; D gene unclear. V was pared by 6 bases and J by 10 bases, with 13 bases between. The CDR3 extends over 13 amino acids. CDR1 is KGHSH and CDR2 is LQKENI in the germline V gene. CDR3 DNA: TGTGCCAGCTCGCCCCCCGGGCAATCACCCCTCCACTTT. Translating gives CASSPPGQSPLHF.

The rearrangement uses TRBV6-1 and TRBJ1-2; TRBD1 aligns across 9 bases. The CDR3 length is 15 residues. The germline V gene encodes CDR1 MNHNS and CDR2 SASEGT. Trimming took 4 bases from V and 4 from J; bases not matched to a gene: 7. CDR3 sequence reads: CASSASPTGGYGYTF. The CDR3, as DNA: TGTGCCAGCAGTGCCTCTCCGACAGGGGGCTATGGCTACACCTTC.

The genes are TRBV6-5 and TRBJ2-7; perhaps D is TRBD1 or TRBD2 (5 bases each). The CDR3 runs to 13 residues. Trimming removed 6 bases at V and 7 bases at J, with 16 bases between. Looked up from germline, CDR1 is MNHEY and CDR2 is SVGAGI. The CDR3 reads CASSHKGTREQYF. The CDR3 DNA is TGTGCCAGCAGCCACAAGGGGACCCGAGAGCAGTACTTC.

The chain recombines TRBV28 with TRBJ1-4, with D possibly being TRBD1 (6 bases). Germline CDR1 is MDHEN and CDR2 is SYDVKM. The CDR3 is 15 residues long. V lost 5 bases and J lost 8, with 18 bases in between. This CDR3 reads CASSLRQGLGEKLFF. The CDR3 DNA follows: TGTGCCAGCAGTCTACGTCAGGGGTTAGGAGAAAAACTGTTTTTT.

The chain couples TRBV27 to TRBJ2-7; 9 bases map to TRBD2. The germline V gene has CDR1 MNHEY and CDR2 SMNVEV (reference sequence). Trimming at V came to 4 bases and at J to 5 bases, leaving 6 bases not matched to a gene. The CDR3 spans 14 residues. CDR3 DNA sequence: TGTGCCAGCAGTTGGGGCGGGGGGGCGAACGAGCAGTACTTC. It yields the protein CASSWGGGANEQYF.

The chain has TRBV27 and TRBJ1-5; D not certain. The CDR3 runs 12 residues. Per the germline V gene, CDR1 is MNHEY and CDR2 is SMNVEV (reference sequence). Between the trimmed V and J ends, which lost 3 bases and 4 bases, there was a span of 4 bases. The CDR3 nucleotides read TGTGCCAGCAGTTTCAAAAATCAGCCCCAGCATTTT. Protein: CASSFKNQPQHF.

J is TRBJ2-7 and V is TRBV21-1. TRBV21-1 is listed as a pseudogene. The CDR3 is made up of 18 amino acids. The CDR3: CASSATEGTTGFSYEQYF. DNA of the CDR3: TGTGCCAGCAGCGCAACGGAGGGGACGACAGGTTTTTCCTACGAGCAGTACTTC.

The chain carries TRBV9 and TRBJ2-1; no reliable D call. V was pared by 0 bases and J by 2 bases, with 9 bases between. Germline V gene data show CDR1 as SGDLS and CDR2 as YYNGEE. This CDR3 comprises 15 residues. The CDR3 here is CASSVGGGPYNEQFF. For the CDR3, the DNA is TGTGCCAGCAGCGTAGGAGGCGGACCCTACAATGAGCAGTTCTTC.

V gene TRBV19 combines with J gene TRBJ2-3; no firm D call. V lost 7 bases to trimming and J lost 0 bases, with 11 bases between them. The germline V gene encodes CDR1 LNHDA and CDR2 SQIVND (reference sequence). CDR3 length: 14 residues. CDR3 region: CASKITASTDTQYF. The DNA of the CDR3 is TGTGCCAGTAAAATAACAGCTAGCACAGATACGCAGTATTTT. Full variable domain (rest looked up from reference TRBV19 and TRBJ2-3): DGGITQSPKYLFRKEGQNVTLSCEQNLNHDAMYWYRQDPGQGLRLIYYSQIVNDFQKGDIAEGYSVSREKKESFPLTVTSAQKNPTAFYLCASKITASTDTQYFGPGTRLTVL.

The genes are TRBV11-2 and TRBJ2-7, with D tentatively TRBD1 (6 bases). The CDR3 is made up of 15 amino acids. Looked up from germline, CDR1 is SGHAT and CDR2 is FQNNGV. Deletions cut 3 bases from V and 7 bases from J, with 19 bases between. The CDR3 DNA reads as TGTGCCAGCAGCTTCGACCTCTCAGGGGCTCGGGAGCAGTACTTC. Its translation: CASSFDLSGAREQYF. Full variable domain (remainder filled in from reference TRBV11-2 and TRBJ2-7): EAGVAQSPRYKIIEKRQSVAFWCNPISGHATLYWYQQILGQGPKLLIQFQNNGVVDDSQLPKDRFSAERLKGVDSTLKIQPAKLEDSAVYLCASSFDLSGAREQYFGPGTRLTVT.

The chain is built from TRBV5-1 and TRBJ2-5; a possible D gene is TRBD2 (6 bases). Between the trimmed V and J ends, which lost 5 bases and 7 bases, there was a span of 15 bases. This CDR3 is 13 amino acids long. Germline CDR1 SGHRS, CDR2 YFSETQ. The CDR3 DNA reads TGCGCCAGCAGGACTAGTGGGAGTGGGACCCAGTACTTC. This gives the protein CASRTSGSGTQYF.

This sequence joins TRBV5-6 and TRBJ1-3; tentative D call: TRBD1 (6 bases). This CDR3 has 16 amino acids. Germline loops: CDR1 SGHDT, CDR2 YYEEEE. V gave up 2 bases and J gave up 0 bases, with 12 bases separating them. Here the CDR3 reads CASSLGGTNSGNTIYF. In nucleotides, the CDR3 is TGTGCCAGCAGCTTAGGGGGGACAAACTCTGGAAACACCATATATTTT.

The rearrangement links TRBV2 to TRBJ2-5; possibly TRBD2 for D (5 bases). Looked up from germline, CDR1 is SNHLY and CDR2 is FYNNEI. The CDR3 extends over 11 amino acids. The germline V and J ends were trimmed by 7 bases and 5 bases, with 8 bases remaining between them. CDR3 sequence: CASTDWETQYF. CDR3 nucleotide sequence: TGTGCCAGCACGGACTGGGAGACCCAGTACTTC.

The V and J genes are TRBV2 and TRBJ2-3; 8 bases are shared with TRBD1. Germline values: CDR1 SNHLY, CDR2 FYNNEI. This CDR3 is built from 15 residues. The trim removed 6 bases at V and 1 base at J, leaving 6 bases unmatched. CDR3 sequence: CASSLLTGGTDTQYF. The CDR3 DNA reads as TGTGCCAGCAGCCTATTGACAGGGGGCACAGATACGCAGTATTTT. The full variable domain, in which reference TRBV2 and TRBJ2-3 provide the parts outside the CDR3, is EPEVTQTPSHQVTQMGQEVILRCVPISNHLYFYWYRQILGQKVEFLVSFYNNEISEKSEIFDDQFSVERPDGSNFTLKIRSTKLEDSAMYFCASSLLTGGTDTQYFGPGTRLTVL.